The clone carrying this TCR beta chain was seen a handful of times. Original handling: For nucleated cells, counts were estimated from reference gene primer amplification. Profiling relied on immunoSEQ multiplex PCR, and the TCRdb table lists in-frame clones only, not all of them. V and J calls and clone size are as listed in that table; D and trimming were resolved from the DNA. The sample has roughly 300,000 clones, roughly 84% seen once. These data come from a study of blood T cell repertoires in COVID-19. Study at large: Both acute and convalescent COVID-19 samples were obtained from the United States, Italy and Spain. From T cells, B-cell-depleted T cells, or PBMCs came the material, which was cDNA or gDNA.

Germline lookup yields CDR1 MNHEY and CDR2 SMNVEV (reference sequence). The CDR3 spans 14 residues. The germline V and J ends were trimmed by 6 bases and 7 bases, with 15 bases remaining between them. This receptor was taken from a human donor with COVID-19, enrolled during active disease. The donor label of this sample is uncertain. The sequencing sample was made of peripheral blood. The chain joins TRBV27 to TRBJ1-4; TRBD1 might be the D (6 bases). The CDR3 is CASRIQGAGEKLFF. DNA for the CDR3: TGTGCCAGCAGGATACAGGGCGCTGGTGAAAAACTGTTTTTT. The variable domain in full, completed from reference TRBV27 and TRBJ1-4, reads EAQVTQNPRYLITVTGKKLTVTCSQNMNHEYMSWYRQDPGLGLRQIYYSMNVEVTDKGDVPEGYKVSRKEKRNFPLILESPSPNQTSLYFCASRIQGAGEKLFFGSGTQLSVL.